Following are 28 T cell receptor beta chains from one sample sequenced in a study of T cells in Graves' hyperthyroidism and ophthalmopathy. Amplification of TCR beta CDR3 regions was performed using RNA transcripts as template. RT-PCR in the first round (using the HTBI primer set) targeted the TCR CDR3. One entry per CDR3 protein results from TCRdb running MiXCR on the multiplex PCR reads. The repertoire holds nearly 750,000 distinct CDR3 sequences, with around a third as singletons. Material: blood. These receptors all come from a woman aged 40 to 50 with Graves' hyperthyroidism.

This clonotype was seen a few times. In DNA form, the CDR3 reads TGTGCCATCAGTGAGAGTCGACAGGGAGGAAACTCTGGAAACACCATATATTTT. Translating gives CAISESRQGGNSGNTIYF. The V and J genes are TRBV10-3 and TRBJ1-3, with 7 positions matching TRBD1. The CDR3 covers 18 residues. Unmatched junction bases numbered 10, after V lost 2 bases and J lost 0 bases. Germline CDR1 and CDR2: ENHRY and SYGVKD.

This clonotype showed up just a few times. The V and J genes are TRBV5-1 and TRBJ2-5; D not resolved. V lost 1 base, J lost 5 bases, and 12 bases lay in between. This CDR3 has 14 amino acids. Germline CDR1 and CDR2: SGHRS and YFSETQ. The CDR3 DNA reads as TGCGCCAGCAGCTTGAAGGCCTTACCGGAGACCCAGTACTTC. It codes for CASSLKALPETQYF.

The gene calls are TRBV15 and TRBJ2-7, with 9 bases matching TRBD1. Looked up from germline, CDR1 is LNHNV and CDR2 is YYDKDF (reference sequence). V lost 1 base and J lost 3; bases outside the gene matches: 1. This CDR3 comprises 14 residues. CDR3 in DNA: TGTGCCACCAGCAGAGGACAGGGGGACTACGAGCAGTACTTC. This gives the protein CATSRGQGDYEQYF.

The chain has TRBV5-8 and TRBJ2-7; D gene uncertain. V lost 0 bases and J 0 bases, leaving 16 bases between the germline ends. The CDR3 is made up of 17 amino acids. Germline loops: CDR1 SGHTS, CDR2 YDEGEE. The CDR3 is CASSLAYAFWSSYEQYF. The CDR3 nucleotides are TGTGCCAGCAGCTTGGCCTACGCCTTTTGGAGCTCCTACGAGCAGTACTTC.

The rearrangement uses TRBV7-2 and TRBJ2-7; TRBD2 agrees at 10 bases. Germline V gives CDR1 SGHTA, CDR2 FQGNSA. The CDR3 is made up of 15 amino acids. After removal of 5 bases from V and 7 bases from J, the junction contained 11 bases not matched to a gene. The CDR3 sequence: CASSLSGRSWYEQYF. The CDR3 bases are TGTGCCAGCAGCCTTAGCGGGAGGTCGTGGTATGAGCAGTACTTC.

The chain recombines TRBV29-1 with TRBJ1-1; 11 bases fit TRBD1. V lost 4 bases, J lost 8 bases, and 12 bases stayed unmatched. CDR3 length: 15 residues. Germline V gene data show CDR1 as SQVTM and CDR2 as ANQGSEA. The DNA for the CDR3 is TGCAGCGTTGCCCCGGAGGGACAGGGGGTTGCCGAAGCTTTCTTT. Translated: CSVAPEGQGVAEAFF.

This clonotype was counted many times. The rearrangement links TRBV6-5 to TRBJ1-5; D is undetermined. The CDR3 sequence is 14 residues long. CDR1 is MNHEY and CDR2 is SVGAGI in the germline V gene. V dropped 2 bases and J dropped 1 base, with 6 bases sitting between them. The CDR3 here is CASSYGVSNQPQHF. Written as DNA, the CDR3 is TGTGCCAGCAGTTACGGGGTCAGCAATCAGCCCCAGCATTTT.

This clonotype occurred many times. This sequence joins TRBV7-9 and TRBJ2-7; D gene ambiguous. This CDR3 has 14 amino acids. Germline assignment: CDR1 SEHNR and CDR2 FQNEAQ (reference sequence). The ends were cut back, 1 base at V and 0 bases at J, with 7 bases in the middle. CDR3 nucleotides: TGTGCCAGCAGCTTAGTGGGCAGCTCCTACGAGCAGTACTTC. Protein: CASSLVGSSYEQYF.

This clonotype was detected many times. This chain joins TRBV24-1 and TRBJ1-5; D remains unclear. V lost 4 bases and J 0 bases, leaving 15 bases between the germline ends. The length of the CDR3 is 17 residues. CDR1 KGHDR and CDR2 SFDVKD come from the germline V gene. CDR3 sequence reads: CATSDADPEDSNQPQHF. CDR3 in DNA: TGTGCCACCAGTGACGCGGACCCGGAGGATAGCAATCAGCCCCAGCATTTT.

In this sample, this clonotype turned up a few times. This chain links TRBV7-9 with TRBJ1-1, with a tentative D call TRBD1 (5 bases). Between the trimmed V and J ends, which lost 6 bases and 9 bases, there was a span of 23 bases. Per germline, CDR1 SEHNR and CDR2 FQNEAQ (reference sequence). This CDR3 is built from 15 residues. CDR3 sequence: CASSRTIGTFSQAFF. The CDR3 bases are TGTGCCAGCAGTCGGACGATTGGGACGTTCAGTCAAGCTTTCTTT.

About this clonotype itself: This may arise from a read error, as a much more abundant clone is one base away. The chain employs TRBV12-3 or TRBV12-4 and TRBJ1-6, with 7 positions matching TRBD1. CDR3 length: 13 residues. V shed 7 bases and J 5 bases; nucleotides not matched to a gene: 2. CDR3 nucleotides: TGTGCCAGCACCGGGACAGATAATTCACCCCTCCACTTT. This codes for CASTGTDNSPLHF.

The rearrangement uses TRBV6-2 or TRBV6-3 and TRBJ2-5; 8 bases line up with TRBD2. The CDR3 runs 14 residues. With V trimmed by 2 bases and J by 10 bases, 9 bases remained unmatched. The germline V gene encodes CDR1 MNHEY and CDR2 SVGEGT. The CDR3 nucleotides read TGTGCCAGCAGTTACGCGGGACTAGTCAGCCTCCAGTACTTC. Amino acid sequence: CASSYAGLVSLQYF.

This clonotype has at least ten counts. This chain uses TRBV12-3 or TRBV12-4 with TRBJ1-5; D gene unclear. The germline V and J ends were trimmed by 5 bases and 7 bases, with 15 bases remaining between them. CDR3 size: 14 residues. The CDR3 sequence is CASSKRELGQPQHF. DNA for the CDR3: TGTGCCAGCAGTAAAAGGGAGCTGGGACAGCCCCAGCATTTT.

This clonotype was seen only a few times. The rearrangement uses TRBV6-5 and TRBJ2-2, with a weak D call TRBD2 (5 bases). CDR3 length: 14 residues. Trimming took off 6 bases at V and 1 base at J, with 9 bases between the two ends. CDR1 and CDR2 (germline): MNHEY, SVGAGI. DNA for the CDR3: TGTGCCAGCAGAGGACTGCTGAACACCGGGGAGCTGTTTTTT. It yields the protein CASRGLLNTGELFF.

This clonotype showed up many times. The genes are TRBV6-4 and TRBJ1-5; D is uncertain. Germline assignment: CDR1 MRHNA and CDR2 SNTAGT. V lost 4 bases to trimming and J lost 6 bases, with 10 bases between them. This CDR3 has 13 residues. CDR3 sequence (DNA): TGTGCCAGCAGTGCTCAAGAGGGTCAGCCCCAGCATTTT. It codes for CASSAQEGQPQHF.

CDR3 in amino acids: CASRDWTDANYGYTF. CDR3 DNA: TGTGCCAGCAGGGACTGGACGGATGCTAACTATGGCTACACCTTC. V usage is TRBV2 and J usage is TRBJ1-2; the D is unclear. Between the trimmed V and J ends, which lost 6 bases and 0 bases, there was a span of 14 bases. The CDR3 loop spans 15 amino acids. Germline V lookup: CDR1 SNHLY, CDR2 FYNNEI.

This clonotype was detected many times. The V call is TRBV6-5, the J call TRBJ1-3; D gene unclear. The V and J ends lost 5 bases and 0 bases respectively, with 8 bases between them. This CDR3 is built from 14 residues. Germline assignment: CDR1 MNHEY and CDR2 SVGAGI. The CDR3 reads CASSPPSSGNTIYF. CDR3 nucleotides: TGTGCCAGCAGTCCGCCGTCCTCTGGAAACACCATATATTTT.

The count of this clonotype is one. The genes are TRBV6-5 and TRBJ1-2, with D possibly matching TRBD1 (5 bases). CDR1 and CDR2 from the germline V gene are MNHEY and SVGAGI. Trimming took 7 bases from V and 6 from J, leaving 15 bases between them. The CDR3 length is 13 residues. CDR3 residues: CASNPGGRDGYTF. DNA for the CDR3: TGTGCCAGCAACCCTGGGGGACGGGATGGCTACACCTTC.

The rearrangement joins TRBV29-1 to TRBJ1-1, with no clear D. From germline, CDR1 is SQVTM and CDR2 ANQGSEA. The germline V and J ends were trimmed by 4 bases and 1 base, with 10 bases remaining between them. CDR3 length equals 13 residues. The CDR3 sequence: CSVVSEGNTEAFF. CDR3 DNA: TGCAGCGTTGTGTCGGAGGGGAACACTGAAGCTTTCTTT.

In its sample, this clonotype was seen many times. This chain links TRBV12-3 or TRBV12-4 with TRBJ2-7; TRBD1 agrees at 10 bases. This CDR3 has 15 amino acids. J lost 0 bases, V lost 4 bases, and 3 bases had no gene match. CDR3 coding DNA: TGTGCCAGCAGTTCTCGGACAGGGGGCTCCTACGAGCAGTACTTC. It is translated as CASSSRTGGSYEQYF.

This clonotype was seen ten or more times. The V and J genes are TRBV6-5 and TRBJ1-4, with D tentatively TRBD1 (5 bases). CDR1 is MNHEY and CDR2 is SVGAGI in the germline V gene. CDR3 size: 15 residues. V dropped 6 bases and J dropped 5 bases, with 16 bases sitting between them. CDR3 amino acids: CASRAPGTGNEKLFF. CDR3 DNA: TGTGCCAGCAGGGCTCCGGGGACGGGAAATGAAAAACTGTTTTTT.

The V gene is TRBV2, the J gene TRBJ2-3; the D is unclear. Trimming took 4 bases from V and 0 from J, leaving 14 bases between them. The CDR3 length is 16 residues. Germline CDR1 SNHLY, CDR2 FYNNEI. The CDR3 region has the DNA TGTGCCAGCAGTGCGGTCGGGTTTGAGAGCACAGATACGCAGTATTTT. It yields the protein CASSAVGFESTDTQYF.

The chain links TRBV3-1 to TRBJ2-7; 9 bases fit TRBD2. This CDR3 contains 14 residues. With 6 bases clipped from V and 2 bases from J, the junction kept 5 bases outside the gene matches. The germline V gene encodes CDR1 LGHDT and CDR2 YNNKEL (reference sequence). The CDR3 bases are TGTGCCAGCAGGACGACTAGCGGAGCCTACGAGCAGTACTTC. Its translation: CASRTTSGAYEQYF.

This clonotype came up many times. The rearrangement links TRBV7-6 to TRBJ1-3; D remains unclear. Trimming pared 0 bases from V and 0 bases from J, leaving 9 bases between. This CDR3 spans 16 amino acids. CDR1 and CDR2 (germline): SGHVS, FNYEAQ. CDR3 sequence: CASSLARTDSGNTIYF. The CDR3 DNA reads TGTGCCAGCAGCTTAGCGAGGACGGACTCTGGAAACACCATATATTTT.

CDR3 protein: CASSLGGSWDSPLHF. CDR3 nucleotide sequence: TGTGCCAGCAGCTTAGGGGGGTCGTGGGACTCACCCCTCCACTTT. The chain is built from TRBV7-6 and TRBJ1-6, with D possibly TRBD1 on 5 matching bases. Germline V CDR1 and CDR2: SGHVS, FNYEAQ. The V end lost 1 base, the J end lost 10 bases, and 14 bases lay between the germline ends. The CDR3 runs 15 residues.

This clonotype was recorded at least ten times. The CDR3 DNA reads TGTGCCAGCAGCTTTAGGAGGGAAGAGACCCAGTACTTC. Translation: CASSFRREETQYF. V is TRBV7-2 and J is TRBJ2-5; D is perhaps TRBD2 (6 bases). The ends were cut back, 3 bases at V and 3 bases at J, with 8 bases in the middle. This CDR3 spans 13 amino acids. Germline CDR1 reads SGHTA; CDR2 reads FQGNSA.

This clonotype was observed a few times. J is TRBJ1-2 and V is TRBV11-2; D might be TRBD1 (6 bases). Germline loops: CDR1 SGHAT, CDR2 FQNNGV. CDR3 size: 13 residues. Trimming took off 5 bases at V and 8 bases at J, with 15 bases between the two ends. The DNA for the CDR3 is TGTGCCAGCAGCCCGGACAGAGCCGGAGGCTACACCTTC. Protein product: CASSPDRAGGYTF.

This clonotype was counted at least ten times. This chain connects TRBV11-3 to TRBJ2-5, with D perhaps matching TRBD1 (5 bases). Germline-derived CDR1 and CDR2 are SGHNT and YENEEA. V was cut by 7 bases and J by 5 bases, with 14 bases left in between. CDR3 length: 13 residues. The CDR3 loop reads CASIRAEGETQYF. The CDR3 bases are TGTGCCAGCATCAGGGCGGAAGGGGAGACCCAGTACTTC.